This TCR beta chain is drawn from a study of T cell responses to AZD1222 COVID-19 vaccine. Study outcomes and limitations: There were vaccine-associated CD4 TCRs across spike, dominant at 160-218 and 743-854. Nearly half of spike-specific TCRs reportedly target variant regions that are unmutated in the B.1.351 and B.1.1.7 variants. Repertoire sampling happened only post peak T cell response. Clonal diversity was possibly underestimated; the donors were predominantly white British and more often female.

Germline V gene data show CDR1 as KGHSY and CDR2 as FQNENV. Trimming pared 5 bases from V and 2 bases from J, leaving 21 bases between. The CDR3 totals 17 residues. Sequencing was performed with immunoSEQ multiplex PCR; in TCRdb, only in-frame clones are kept and a portion is missing. Of 140,000 or so clones detected, 85% to 95% appear once; the ten largest clones hold around 12%. For this clone: The antigen is undetermined.

Source: peripheral blood, taken after recovery from COVID-19. The sequence was collected from an adult who had recovered from COVID-19. This chain joins TRBV16 and TRBJ1-2, with D perhaps matching TRBD1 (5 bases). CDR3 sequence reads: CASSSSLGLGPNYGYTF. The CDR3 nucleotides read TGTGCCAGCAGCTCCTCTCTGGGACTGGGGCCCAACTATGGCTACACCTTC. Full variable domain (rest looked up from reference TRBV16 and TRBJ1-2): GEEVAQTPKHLVRGEGQKAKLYCAPIKGHSYVFWYQQVLKNEFKFLISFQNENVFDETGMPKERFSAKCLPNSPCSLEIQATKLEDSAVYFCASSSSLGLGPNYGYTFGSGTRLTVV.